This T cell receptor beta chain originates from a study of T cells in Graves' hyperthyroidism and ophthalmopathy. Looking at the study overall: Peripheral blood specimens were obtained at initial diagnosis, prior to any treatment.

Newly diagnosed hyperthyroidism, duration under 2 months, in patients aged 18 to 65. Diagnoses were made from clinical symptoms, serum measures (thyroxine and TRAb), thyroid ultrasound and orbital computed tomography. The CDR3 loop spans 13 amino acids. The germline V gene encodes CDR1 SQVTM and CDR2 ANQGSEA. V was pared by 3 bases and J by 0 bases, with 9 bases between. This clonotype occurred many times. RNA transcripts provided the source from which TCR beta CDR3 regions were amplified. An initial round of RT-PCR targeting the TCR CDR3 relied on the HTBI primer set. TCRdb fed the multiplex PCR reads into MiXCR, producing one record per CDR3 protein. The profile shows about 400,000 distinct CDR3 sequences, about 15% of them singletons.

The receptor comes from a woman in her 30s with Graves' hyperthyroidism. The sample was blood. The rearrangement uses TRBV29-1 and TRBJ2-7; maybe TRBD1 (6 bases). The chain's CDR3 is CSVDPTGSYEQYF. The DNA of the CDR3 is TGCAGCGTTGACCCGACAGGCTCCTACGAGCAGTACTTC.